The rows below give T cell receptor beta chains drawn from one sample of a study of shared clonotypes between healthy human individuals. Method: immunoSEQ multiplex PCR; TCRdb's copy keeps in-frame clones and lacks some. Among approximately 2,000,000 clones, 85% to 95% were seen once, and the ten largest hold about 1.6%. The sequencing sample was made of naive CD8+ T cells from PBMCs. The receptors were sampled from a man between 18 and 29 years old in good health. Some clones in this sample may be carry-over from other donors' samples. The CDR3 runs from the conserved cysteine through the conserved F or W. The D gene is left open where the match is weak. Clone size, where shown, is once, few, many, or a class for clones that have expanded.

TGTGCCAGCAGTTTACGAACGGGGGGCACTGAAGCTTTCTTT | CASSLRTGGTEAFF | - | - | TRBJ1-1 | TRBV27
TGTGCCAGTAGTATAAAGGGACGGTGGAACACTGAAGCTTTCTTT | CASSIKGRWNTEAFF | - | - | TRBJ1-1 | TRBV19
TGTGCCAGTACCATGACAGGGGCGTACACAGATACGCAGTATTTT | CASTMTGAYTDTQYF | TRBD1 | - | TRBJ2-3 | TRBV19
TGTGCCACCAGTCCTACACTAGCGGGAGTTCAAGAGACCCAGTACTTC | CATSPTLAGVQETQYF | TRBD2 | - | TRBJ2-5 | TRBV15
TGTGCCAGCAGCCCAGGGGCAGGACTCACAGATACGCAGTATTTT | CASSPGAGLTDTQYF | - | - | TRBJ2-3 | TRBV7-9
TGTGCCAGCAGTGTCAGACTAGCGGGAGGGTCCTACGAGCAGTACTTC | CASSVRLAGGSYEQYF | TRBD2 | - | TRBJ2-7 | TRBV5-5
TGTGCCAGCAAGGGGCGGGCAGGGTCAACGTATAGCACAGATACGCAGTATTTT | CASKGRAGSTYSTDTQYF | - | - | TRBJ2-3 | TRBV2
TGTGCCAGCTCACCACCGGGGAAGGGCTTGGCGAACACTGAAGCTTTCTTT | CASSPPGKGLANTEAFF | - | - | TRBJ1-1 | TRBV18
TGTGCCAGCAGCCCCCATGCGGCAGGGGCGAACACCGGGGAGCTGTTTTTT | CASSPHAAGANTGELFF | - | - | TRBJ2-2 | TRBV11-2
TGCGCCAGCAGCCCCGGCGGAGGGGCACGGGAGCAGTACTTC | CASSPGGGAREQYF | - | - | TRBJ2-7 | TRBV4-1
TGTGCCTGGGGATGGACAGGGCAAGACAATGAGCAGTTCTTC | CAWGWTGQDNEQFF | TRBD1 | - | TRBJ2-1 | TRBV30
TGTGCCAGCAGCTTAGGAGGGACAAACACTGAAGCTTTCTTT | CASSLGGTNTEAFF | - | few | TRBJ1-1 | TRBV7-9
TGTGCCTGGAGTGTACCTATGGAGACCCTCTCTGGAAACACCATATATTTT | CAWSVPMETLSGNTIYF | - | - | TRBJ1-3 | TRBV30
TGTGCCAGCAGCCCTAGTGGTGCGGGGTACTACGAGCAGTACTTC | CASSPSGAGYYEQYF | - | - | TRBJ2-7 | TRBV27
TGCGCCAGCAGCTTGGATACTAGCGGGAGGGCCGCCGGGGAGCTGTTTTTT | CASSLDTSGRAAGELFF | TRBD2 | - | TRBJ2-2 | TRBV5-1
TGTGCCAGCAGCCCTACCGGGACCGGGGAGCTGTTTTTT | CASSPTGTGELFF | - | few | TRBJ2-2 | TRBV9
TGTGCCAGCACCCAAAATGGTGGGGCAGGGGTCCTCTCTGGGGCCAACGTCCTGACTTTC | CASTQNGGAGVLSGANVLTF | - | - | TRBJ2-6 | TRBV28
TGTGCCAGTAGTCCCCCCACCCGCCACCTAGTTCCGGGCAATGAGCAGTTCTTC | CASSPPTRHLVPGNEQFF | - | - | TRBJ2-1 | TRBV19
TGTGCCAGCAGCTTGGTCAGTTACGAGCAGTACTTC | CASSLVSYEQYF | - | - | TRBJ2-7 | TRBV7-9
TGTGCCAGCAGCCCGACGGGCAGGGAAGTGAGGTGGATAGGGGGCTACACCTTC | CASSPTGREVRWIGGYTF | - | once | TRBJ1-2 | TRBV9
TGTGCCTGGACACAGGCGATAGCCTACGAGCAGTACTTC | CAWTQAIAYEQYF | - | once | TRBJ2-7 | TRBV30
TGCGCCAGCAGCCAAGAATGGGCACCTAGCGGAAGCACAGATACGCAGTATTTT | CASSQEWAPSGSTDTQYF | TRBD2 | - | TRBJ2-3 | TRBV4-3
TGCGCCAGCAGCTTGGAGATGGACAGGGTCCTCGGAGGCTACACCTTC | CASSLEMDRVLGGYTF | TRBD1 | - | TRBJ1-2 | TRBV5-1
TGTGCCAGCAGTCCGTCCGTGCTGGGCCTAGGACAGCCCCAGCATTTT | CASSPSVLGLGQPQHF | - | - | TRBJ1-5 | TRBV27
TGTGCCAGCAGTTCGAGCGGCAACACAGATACGCAGTATTTT | CASSSSGNTDTQYF | - | once | TRBJ2-3 | TRBV27
TGTGCCAGCAGCAAAGTTGGGTTAGGGGGCTACACCTTC | CASSKVGLGGYTF | - | - | TRBJ1-2 | TRBV21-1
TGTGCCAGCAGTTTCACGGGACAGGTCACAGATACGCAGTATTTT | CASSFTGQVTDTQYF | TRBD1 | - | TRBJ2-3 | TRBV28
TGTGCCAGCAGTGAAGTAGAAGGGACCTACGAGCAGTACTTC | CASSEVEGTYEQYF | - | - | TRBJ2-7 | TRBV2
TGTGCCAGCAGTTCCCGCAGTACGATCTACAATGAGCAGTTCTTC | CASSSRSTIYNEQFF | - | - | TRBJ2-1 | TRBV6-5
TGTGCCAGCAGTGGGAACAGGGAGATCATGAACACTGAAGCTTTCTTT | CASSGNREIMNTEAFF | - | - | TRBJ1-1 | TRBV2
TGCAGCGCTCTCCTACCGAAGGGGGCCAACTATGGCTACACCTTC | CSALLPKGANYGYTF | TRBD1 | few | TRBJ1-2 | TRBV29-1
TGTGCCAGTAGTATAAGTAGCGGAGCCCCTTACAATGAGCAGTTCTTC | CASSISSGAPYNEQFF | - | - | TRBJ2-1 | TRBV19
TGCGCCAGCAGCCAAGACTCGGGAGGGGTGGATGAGCAGTTCTTC | CASSQDSGGVDEQFF | TRBD2 | few | TRBJ2-1 | TRBV4-1
TGCGCCAGCAGCCACACGTTACCGGGCTTAGGAGGACCCCTCCACTTT | CASSHTLPGLGGPLHF | - | - | TRBJ1-6 | TRBV4-3
TGCGCCAGCAGCCCCGGAGCCCTAGCGGCGAATGAGCAGTTCTTC | CASSPGALAANEQFF | TRBD2 | - | TRBJ2-1 | TRBV4-1
TGTGCCAGCCCGACTAGCGGGGGAGAAGAGACCCAGTACTTC | CASPTSGGEETQYF | TRBD2 | - | TRBJ2-5 | TRBV2
TGTGCCAGCAGCTTAGTGGGACAGGGGAACACTGAAGCTTTCTTT | CASSLVGQGNTEAFF | TRBD1 | - | TRBJ1-1 | TRBV13
TGTGCCAGCAGTCGTACCGGCTGGGGCGGCACTGAAGCTTTCTTT | CASSRTGWGGTEAFF | - | - | TRBJ1-1 | TRBV27
TGTGCCAGCAGTTACTCCCCGGGTCGCGAGAATGAGCAGTTCTTC | CASSYSPGRENEQFF | - | - | TRBJ2-1 | TRBV6-5
TGTGCCAGCAGCTTAGCGGGCTTCCAGGGGGACTACGAGCAGTACTTC | CASSLAGFQGDYEQYF | TRBD1 | - | TRBJ2-7 | TRBV7-2
TGTGCCAGCAGTTTATCGGGACTAGGATACGAGCAGTACTTC | CASSLSGLGYEQYF | TRBD2 | - | TRBJ2-7 | TRBV28
TGCAGCGTTGAAGATCGAGGAAGCTCTAATGAAAAACTGTTTTTT | CSVEDRGSSNEKLFF | - | - | TRBJ1-4 | TRBV29-1
TGTGCCAGCAGCCAACAGGGGGGAGTATATCGCCACGAGCAGTACTTC | CASSQQGGVYRHEQYF | - | once | TRBJ2-7 | TRBV4-2
TGTGCCAGCAGTCCCCGCGGGGCGGGGGAGCAGTACTTC | CASSPRGAGEQYF | - | once | TRBJ2-7 | TRBV27
TGTGCCAGCAGCCAAATGGGGGACAGAGGGAATGAGCAGTTCTTC | CASSQMGDRGNEQFF | TRBD1 | - | TRBJ2-1 | TRBV27
TGTGCCAGCAGTGAGGACCAGAATTACAATGAGCAGTTCTTC | CASSEDQNYNEQFF | - | - | TRBJ2-1 | TRBV27
TGTGCTGAGGGGGCTAGCGGCTCCTACGAGCAGTACTTC | CAEGASGSYEQYF | - | - | TRBJ2-7 | TRBV28
TGTGCCAGCAGTTTAGACAGGGGGAGGAACGAGCAGTACTTC | CASSLDRGRNEQYF | TRBD1 | - | TRBJ2-7 | TRBV27
TGTGCCACCCGACCCGCGGGGGGAAGTGCCTTTGAAGCTTTCTTT | CATRPAGGSAFEAFF | - | - | TRBJ1-1 | TRBV16
TGTGCCAGCAGTGCGGGACTCTTTAATCAGCCCCAGCATTTT | CASSAGLFNQPQHF | - | - | TRBJ1-5 | TRBV28
TGCGCCAGCAGCCTCGTTGGGCAGGGAGCCCACGAGCAGTACTTC | CASSLVGQGAHEQYF | - | - | TRBJ2-7 | TRBV4-1
TGTGCCAGCAGTCCAGGGTCCTCGACGAGACTGTTTTTT | CASSPGSSTRLFF | - | - | TRBJ1-4 | TRBV27
TGTGCCAGCAGCCGCACATACGCCGGGGGACAGAACGACCGTCACTCCTACGAGCAGTACTTC | CASSRTYAGGQNDRHSYEQYF | - | - | TRBJ2-7 | TRBV13
TGCGCCAGCAGCCAAGGTTGGGGGCCCTATGGCTACACCTTC | CASSQGWGPYGYTF | - | once | TRBJ1-2 | TRBV4-3
TGTGCCAGCAGCTTGGGATCCCGGGACAGGGGCTACGAGCAGTACTTC | CASSLGSRDRGYEQYF | TRBD1 | - | TRBJ2-7 | TRBV7-8
TGTGCCAGCAGGAACCTGGGGGCTGAAGCTTTCTTT | CASRNLGAEAFF | - | - | TRBJ1-1 | TRBV2
TGTGCCAGCAGTTATTCCCCCGGCAGCAGAAATGAAAAACTGTTTTTT | CASSYSPGSRNEKLFF | - | - | TRBJ1-4 | TRBV6-5
TGTGCCACCAGCAGAAAGACAGGATACTACGAGCAGTACTTC | CATSRKTGYYEQYF | - | - | TRBJ2-7 | TRBV15
TGTGCCAGCAGTGCACAGGGCTCAATCTACGAGCAGTACTTC | CASSAQGSIYEQYF | - | - | TRBJ2-7 | TRBV28